The 7 T cell receptor beta chains below all came from one sample that was sequenced in a study of T-cell memory formation after mild COVID-19. One entry per CDR3 protein, called by TCRdb with MiXCR from the 5' RACE reads. The table has roughly 250,000 distinct CDR3 sequences, over 15% seen once; the top ten hold around 20%. Sequencing used PBMCs or a T cell subset sorted from them (not recorded which). The receptor source for this set is a man between 18 and 29 years old who had mild COVID-19 (a few samples of this study predate the infection). Cell type and time point are not known.

This clonotype was recorded a few times. The chain is built from TRBV7-9 and TRBJ2-7, with a weak D call TRBD2 (6 bases). CDR1 SEHNR and CDR2 FQNEAQ come from the germline V gene (reference sequence). There are 12 residues in the CDR3. Trimming left V 5 bases short and J 5 bases short, with 10 bases between. The DNA for the CDR3 is TGTGCCAGCAGCCACTCGGGGGACGAGCAGTACGTC. Residues: CASSHSGDEQYV.

This clonotype was seen a few times. This chain uses TRBV6-5 with TRBJ1-6, with TRBD1 as a possible D gene (6 bases). This CDR3 has 14 amino acids. V dropped 5 bases and J dropped 7 bases, with 12 bases sitting between them. Germline CDR1 MNHEY, CDR2 SVGAGI. The CDR3 nucleotides read TGTGCCAGCAGTCCCGAGGGGGGGAATTCACCCCTCCACTTT. This sequence encodes CASSPEGGNSPLHF.

This clonotype was counted a few times. This chain connects TRBV7-3 to TRBJ2-2, with a tentative D call TRBD1 (7 bases). This CDR3 contains 14 residues. Germline V gives CDR1 SGHTA, CDR2 FQGTGA. With 3 bases removed from V and 6 bases from J, the gap between germline ends came to 11 bases. CDR3 nucleotide sequence: TGTGCCAGCAGCTTCGACAGGGACTCCGGGGAGCTGTTTTTT. Encoded protein: CASSFDRDSGELFF.

The chain employs TRBV7-9 and TRBJ2-2; 11 nucleotides align to TRBD1. Losses at the gene ends were 1 base for V and 4 bases for J; bases not matched to a gene: 2. Looked up from germline, CDR1 is SEHNR and CDR2 is FQNEAQ (reference sequence). This CDR3 has 16 amino acids. The CDR3 loop is CASSLVGTGGTGELFF. DNA for the CDR3: TGTGCCAGCAGCTTAGTTGGGACAGGGGGCACCGGGGAGCTGTTTTTT. Together with reference TRBV7-9 and TRBJ2-2, the CDR3 gives the full variable domain: DTGVSQNPRHKITKRGQNVTFRCDPISEHNRLYWYRQTLGQGPEFLTYFQNEAQLEKSRLLSDRFSAERPKGSFSTLEIQRTEQGDSAMYLCASSLVGTGGTGELFFGEGSRLTVL.

The chain is built from TRBV7-9 and TRBJ2-4, with D tentatively TRBD2 (6 bases). There are 13 residues in the CDR3. V dropped 4 bases and J dropped 7 bases, with 11 bases sitting between them. Germline lookup yields CDR1 SEHNR and CDR2 FQNEAQ (reference sequence). The CDR3 DNA follows: TGTGCCAGCAGCTACGACGGAGGGAACATTCAGTACTTC. It is translated as CASSYDGGNIQYF.

This clonotype appeared once. Written as DNA, the CDR3 is TGCGCCAGCAGCCAAGCCCGAGCCTGGAACACTGAAGCTTTCTTT. Amino acid sequence: CASSQARAWNTEAFF. The chain recombines TRBV4-1 with TRBJ1-1; D not certain. The CDR3 totals 15 residues. V lost 1 base and J lost 1, with 10 bases in between. Germline-derived CDR1 and CDR2 are MGHRA and YSYEKL.

The V call is TRBV4-1, the J call TRBJ2-2; 8 bases are shared with TRBD1. CDR3 length equals 16 residues. V lost 0 bases and J lost 5; bases outside the gene matches: 5. The germline CDR1 and CDR2 sequences are MGHRA and YSYEKL. In nucleotides, the CDR3 is TGCGCCAGCAGCCAAGATGACAGGGGTCGTACCGGGGAGCTGTTTTTT. As protein: CASSQDDRGRTGELFF.